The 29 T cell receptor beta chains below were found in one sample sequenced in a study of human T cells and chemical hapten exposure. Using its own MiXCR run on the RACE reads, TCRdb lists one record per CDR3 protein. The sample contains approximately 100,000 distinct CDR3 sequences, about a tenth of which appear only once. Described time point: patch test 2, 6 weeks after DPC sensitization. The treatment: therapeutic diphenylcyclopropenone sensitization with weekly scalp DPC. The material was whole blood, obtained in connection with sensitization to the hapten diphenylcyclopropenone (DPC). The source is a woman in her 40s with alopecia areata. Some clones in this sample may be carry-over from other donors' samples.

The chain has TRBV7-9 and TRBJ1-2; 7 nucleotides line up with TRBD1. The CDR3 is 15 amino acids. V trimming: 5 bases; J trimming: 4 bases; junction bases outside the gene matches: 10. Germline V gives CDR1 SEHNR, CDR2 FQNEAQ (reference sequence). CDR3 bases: TGTGCCAGCAGCCCCGGTAGAGGGGGCGGCTATGGCTACACCTTC. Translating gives CASSPGRGGGYGYTF.

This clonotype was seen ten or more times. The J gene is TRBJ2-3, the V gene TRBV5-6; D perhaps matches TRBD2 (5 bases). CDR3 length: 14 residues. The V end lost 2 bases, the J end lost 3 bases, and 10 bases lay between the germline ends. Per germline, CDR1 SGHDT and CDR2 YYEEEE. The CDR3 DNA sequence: TGTGCCAGCAGCTTAGGACTGGGGACAGATACGCAGTATTTT. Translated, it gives CASSLGLGTDTQYF.

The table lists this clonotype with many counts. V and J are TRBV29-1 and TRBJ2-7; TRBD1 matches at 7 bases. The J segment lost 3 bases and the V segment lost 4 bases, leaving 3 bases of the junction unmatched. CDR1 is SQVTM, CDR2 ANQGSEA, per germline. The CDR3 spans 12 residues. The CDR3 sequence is CSVARGSYEQYF. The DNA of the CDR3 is TGCAGCGTTGCCAGGGGGAGCTACGAGCAGTACTTC.

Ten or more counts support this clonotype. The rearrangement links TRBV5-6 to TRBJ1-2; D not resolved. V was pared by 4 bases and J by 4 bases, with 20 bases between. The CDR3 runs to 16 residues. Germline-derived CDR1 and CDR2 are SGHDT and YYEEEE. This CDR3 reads CASSMEEGSILYGYTF. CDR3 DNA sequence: TGTGCCAGCAGCATGGAAGAGGGTTCGATTCTCTATGGCTACACCTTC.

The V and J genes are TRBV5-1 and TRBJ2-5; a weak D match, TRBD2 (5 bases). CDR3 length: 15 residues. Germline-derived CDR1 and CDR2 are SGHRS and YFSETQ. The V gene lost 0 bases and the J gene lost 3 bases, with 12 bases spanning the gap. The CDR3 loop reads CASSLAATIEETQYF. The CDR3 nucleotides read TGCGCCAGCAGCTTGGCCGCGACTATTGAAGAGACCCAGTACTTC.

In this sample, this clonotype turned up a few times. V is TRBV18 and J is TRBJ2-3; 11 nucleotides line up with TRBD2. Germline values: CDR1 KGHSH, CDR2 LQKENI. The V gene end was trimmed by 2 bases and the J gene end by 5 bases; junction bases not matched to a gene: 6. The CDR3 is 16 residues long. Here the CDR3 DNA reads TGTGCCAGCTCACCAGGGCTAGCGGGGGGTCAAGATACGCAGTATTTT. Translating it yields CASSPGLAGGQDTQYF.

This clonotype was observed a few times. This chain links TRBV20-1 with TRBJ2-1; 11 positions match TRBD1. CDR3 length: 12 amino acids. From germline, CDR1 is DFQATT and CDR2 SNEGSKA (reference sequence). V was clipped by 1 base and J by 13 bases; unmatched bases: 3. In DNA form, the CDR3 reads TGCAGTGCTAGAGTGCGGACAGGGGGCCAGTTCTTC. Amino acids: CSARVRTGGQFF.

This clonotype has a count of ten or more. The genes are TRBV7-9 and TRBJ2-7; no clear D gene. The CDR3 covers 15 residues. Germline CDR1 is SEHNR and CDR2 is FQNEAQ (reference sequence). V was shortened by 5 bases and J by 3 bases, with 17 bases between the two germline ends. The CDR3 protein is CASSPNRLLSYEQYF. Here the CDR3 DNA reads TGTGCCAGCAGCCCGAACCGGCTTCTTAGCTACGAGCAGTACTTC.

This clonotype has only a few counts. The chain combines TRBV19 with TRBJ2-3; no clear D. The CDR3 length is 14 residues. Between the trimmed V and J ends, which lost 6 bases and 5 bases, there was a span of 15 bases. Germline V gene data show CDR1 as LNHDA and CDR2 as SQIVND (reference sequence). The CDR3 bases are TGTGCCAGTAGCTTGGGCCCCCCGGAAGATACGCAGTATTTT. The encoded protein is CASSLGPPEDTQYF.

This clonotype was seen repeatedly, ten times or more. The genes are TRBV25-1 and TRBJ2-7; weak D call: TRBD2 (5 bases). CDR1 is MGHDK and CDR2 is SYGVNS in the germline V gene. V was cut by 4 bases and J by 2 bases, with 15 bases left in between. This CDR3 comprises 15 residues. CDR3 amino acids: CASSGLTDYPYEQYF. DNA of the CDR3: TGTGCCAGCAGTGGATTAACAGACTACCCCTACGAGCAGTACTTC.

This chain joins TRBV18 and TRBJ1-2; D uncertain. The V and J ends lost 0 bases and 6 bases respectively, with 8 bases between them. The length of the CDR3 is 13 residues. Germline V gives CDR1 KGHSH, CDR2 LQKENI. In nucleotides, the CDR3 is TGTGCCAGCTCACCACCGTCTAGGGATGGCTACACCTTC. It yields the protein CASSPPSRDGYTF.

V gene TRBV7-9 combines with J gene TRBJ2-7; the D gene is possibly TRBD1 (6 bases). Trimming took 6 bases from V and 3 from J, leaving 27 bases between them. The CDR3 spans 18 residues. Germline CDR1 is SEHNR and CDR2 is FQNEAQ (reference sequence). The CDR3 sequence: CASRPDRQDRQNLYEQYF. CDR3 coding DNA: TGTGCCAGCAGGCCCGACCGACAGGATCGACAGAACCTCTACGAGCAGTACTTC.

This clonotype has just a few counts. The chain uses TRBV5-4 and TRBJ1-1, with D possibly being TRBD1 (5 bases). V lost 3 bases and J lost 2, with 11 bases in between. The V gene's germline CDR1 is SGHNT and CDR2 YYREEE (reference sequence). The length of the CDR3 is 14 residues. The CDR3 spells CASSWGSFNTEAFF. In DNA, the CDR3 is TGTGCCAGCAGCTGGGGGAGCTTTAACACTGAAGCTTTCTTT.

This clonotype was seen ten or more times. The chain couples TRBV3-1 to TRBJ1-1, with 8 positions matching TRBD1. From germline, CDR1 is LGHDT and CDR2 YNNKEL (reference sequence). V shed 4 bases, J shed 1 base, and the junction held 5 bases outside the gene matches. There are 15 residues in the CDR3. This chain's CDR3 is CASSPWTGKNTEAFF. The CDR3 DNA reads TGTGCCAGCAGCCCCTGGACAGGGAAGAACACTGAAGCTTTCTTT.

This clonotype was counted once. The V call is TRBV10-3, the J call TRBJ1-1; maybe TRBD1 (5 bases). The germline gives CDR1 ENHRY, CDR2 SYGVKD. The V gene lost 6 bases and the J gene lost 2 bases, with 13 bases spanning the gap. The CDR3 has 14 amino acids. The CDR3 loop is CAIRMGPLNTEAFF. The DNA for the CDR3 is TGTGCCATCAGAATGGGACCTCTAAACACTGAAGCTTTCTTT.

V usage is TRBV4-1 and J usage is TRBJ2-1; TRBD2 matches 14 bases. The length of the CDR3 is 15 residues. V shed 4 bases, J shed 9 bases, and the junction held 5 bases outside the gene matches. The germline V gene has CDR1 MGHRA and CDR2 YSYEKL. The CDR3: CASSPTGTSGGEQFF. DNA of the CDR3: TGCGCCAGCAGCCCTACCGGGACTAGCGGGGGTGAGCAGTTCTTC.

In DNA form, the CDR3 reads TGCAGCGTTGAAGATCTGGGGGGAAGTAACACTGAAGCTTTCTTT. This sequence encodes CSVEDLGGSNTEAFF. The chain carries TRBV29-1 and TRBJ1-1; TRBD1 is a possible D gene (5 bases). The CDR3 extends over 15 amino acids. V was trimmed by 0 bases and J by 2 bases, leaving 13 bases between them. The germline CDR1 and CDR2 sequences are SQVTM and ANQGSEA.

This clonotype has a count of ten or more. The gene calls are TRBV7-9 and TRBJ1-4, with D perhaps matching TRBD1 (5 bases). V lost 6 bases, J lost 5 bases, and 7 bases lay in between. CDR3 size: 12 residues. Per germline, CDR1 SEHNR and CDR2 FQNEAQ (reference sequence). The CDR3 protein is CASRGPNEKLFF. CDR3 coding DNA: TGTGCCAGCAGGGGACCGAATGAAAAACTGTTTTTT.

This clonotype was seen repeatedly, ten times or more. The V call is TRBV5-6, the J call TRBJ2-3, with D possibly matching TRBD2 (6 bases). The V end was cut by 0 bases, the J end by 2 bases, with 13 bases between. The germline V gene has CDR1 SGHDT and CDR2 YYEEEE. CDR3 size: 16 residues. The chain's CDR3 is CASSLVGGISTDTQYF. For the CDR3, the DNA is TGTGCCAGCAGCTTGGTGGGGGGAATATCCACAGATACGCAGTATTTT.

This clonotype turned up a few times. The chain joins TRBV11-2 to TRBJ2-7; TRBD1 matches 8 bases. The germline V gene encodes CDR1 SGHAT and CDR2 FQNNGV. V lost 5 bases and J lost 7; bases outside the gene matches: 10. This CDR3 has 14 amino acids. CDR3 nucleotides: TGTGCCAGCAGCCTACGGGACAGGATGGGAGAGCAGTACTTC. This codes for CASSLRDRMGEQYF.

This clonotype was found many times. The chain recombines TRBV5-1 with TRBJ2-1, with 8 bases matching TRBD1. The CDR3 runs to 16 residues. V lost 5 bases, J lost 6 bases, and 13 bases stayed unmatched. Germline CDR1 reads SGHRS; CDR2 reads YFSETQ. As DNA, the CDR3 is TGCGCCAGCAGTCTACACTCGGGACAGGCTACCAATGAGCAGTTCTTC. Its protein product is CASSLHSGQATNEQFF.

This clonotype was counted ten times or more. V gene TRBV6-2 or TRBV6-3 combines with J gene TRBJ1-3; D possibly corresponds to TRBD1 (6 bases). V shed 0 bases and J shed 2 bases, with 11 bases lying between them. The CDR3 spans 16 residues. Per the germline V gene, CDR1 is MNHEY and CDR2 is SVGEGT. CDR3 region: CASSYSTGPTGNTIYF. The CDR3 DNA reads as TGTGCCAGCAGTTACTCGACAGGTCCGACTGGAAACACCATATATTTT.

The CDR3 DNA reads as TGTGCCAGCAGTTTGGCAAGGTCTAATGAAAAACTGTTTTTT. Residues: CASSLARSNEKLFF. The chain joins TRBV12-3 or TRBV12-4 to TRBJ1-4; D gene unclear. This CDR3 comprises 14 residues. The germline V and J ends were trimmed by 3 bases and 3 bases, with 8 bases remaining between them.

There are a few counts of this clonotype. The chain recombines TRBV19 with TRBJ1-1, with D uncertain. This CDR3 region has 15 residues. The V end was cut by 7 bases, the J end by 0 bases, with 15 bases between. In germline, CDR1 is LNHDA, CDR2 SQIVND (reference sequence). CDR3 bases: TGTGCCAGTAATGAGGGAGTCTCGATGAACACTGAAGCTTTCTTT. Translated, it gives CASNEGVSMNTEAFF.

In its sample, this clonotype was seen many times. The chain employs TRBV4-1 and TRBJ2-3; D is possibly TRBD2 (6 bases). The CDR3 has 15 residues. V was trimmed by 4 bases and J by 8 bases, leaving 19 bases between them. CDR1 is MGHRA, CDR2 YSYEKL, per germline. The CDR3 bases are TGCGCCAGCAGCCCTAACCCGGGAGTGCGGGTTACGCAGTATTTT. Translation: CASSPNPGVRVTQYF.

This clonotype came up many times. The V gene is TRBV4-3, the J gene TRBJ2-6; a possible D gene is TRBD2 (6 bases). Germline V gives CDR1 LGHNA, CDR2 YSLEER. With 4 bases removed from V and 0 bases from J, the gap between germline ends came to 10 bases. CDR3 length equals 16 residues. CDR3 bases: TGCGCCAGCAGCCCCACGGGGGACTCTGGGGCCAACGTCCTGACTTTC. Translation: CASSPTGDSGANVLTF.

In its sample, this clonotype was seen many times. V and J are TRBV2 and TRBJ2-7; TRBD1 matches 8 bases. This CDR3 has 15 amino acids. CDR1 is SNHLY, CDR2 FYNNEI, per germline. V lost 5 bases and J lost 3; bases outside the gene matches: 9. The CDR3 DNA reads TGTGCCAGCAGTTTTACAGGGGGATCGTTCTACGAGCAGTACTTC. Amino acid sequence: CASSFTGGSFYEQYF.

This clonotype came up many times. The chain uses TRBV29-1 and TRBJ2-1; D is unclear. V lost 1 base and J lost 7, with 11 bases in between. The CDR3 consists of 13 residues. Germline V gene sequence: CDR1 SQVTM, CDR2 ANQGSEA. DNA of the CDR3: TGCAGCGTTGAAGGGGGATTGAATAATGAGCAGTTCTTC. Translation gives CSVEGGLNNEQFF.

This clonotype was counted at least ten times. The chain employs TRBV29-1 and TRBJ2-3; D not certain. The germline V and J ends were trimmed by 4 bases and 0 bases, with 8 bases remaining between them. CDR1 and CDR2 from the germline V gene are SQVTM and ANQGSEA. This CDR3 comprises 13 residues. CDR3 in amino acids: CSVVLLSTDTQYF. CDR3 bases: TGCAGCGTTGTACTGCTTAGCACAGATACGCAGTATTTT.